This T cell receptor beta chain was captured in a study of blood T cell repertoires in COVID-19. Per the study methods: Reference gene primer amplification gave nucleated cell count estimates. TCRdb's copy holds only in-frame clones and misses some; the assay was immunoSEQ multiplex PCR. V, J and clone size derive from that table, while D and trimming were established from the DNA sequence. The sample lists 95,000 to 150,000 clones; 85% to 90% were seen once. V was clipped by 0 bases and J by 4 bases, with 14 bases between them. This CDR3 has 16 residues. The sequenced sample consisted of peripheral blood. The clonotype originates from a human donor in a cohort sampled during active COVID-19. The rearrangement uses TRBV23-1 and TRBJ2-3; weak D call: TRBD1 (6 bases). TRBV23-1 is identified as an open reading frame with a role that is uncertain. The CDR3 region is CASSQSKGEHADTQYF. The DNA of the CDR3 is TGCGCCAGCAGTCAATCTAAGGGGGAGCATGCAGATACGCAGTATTTT.